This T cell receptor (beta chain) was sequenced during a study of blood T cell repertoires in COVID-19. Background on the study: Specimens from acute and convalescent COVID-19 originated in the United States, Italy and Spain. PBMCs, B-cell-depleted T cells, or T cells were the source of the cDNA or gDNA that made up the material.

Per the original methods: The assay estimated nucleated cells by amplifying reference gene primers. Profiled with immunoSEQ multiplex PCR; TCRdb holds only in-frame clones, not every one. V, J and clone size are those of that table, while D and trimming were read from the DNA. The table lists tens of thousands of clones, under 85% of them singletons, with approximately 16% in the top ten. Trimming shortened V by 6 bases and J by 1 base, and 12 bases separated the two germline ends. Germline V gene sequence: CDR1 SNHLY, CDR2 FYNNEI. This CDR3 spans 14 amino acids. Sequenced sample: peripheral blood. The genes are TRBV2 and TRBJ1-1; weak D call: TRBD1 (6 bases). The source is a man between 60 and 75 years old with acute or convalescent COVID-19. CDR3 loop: CASSYRDKNTEAFF. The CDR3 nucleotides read TGTGCCAGCAGCTACCGGGACAAGAACACTGAAGCTTTCTTT. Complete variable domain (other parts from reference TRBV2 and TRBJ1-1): EPEVTQTPSHQVTQMGQEVILRCVPISNHLYFYWYRQILGQKVEFLVSFYNNEISEKSEIFDDQFSVERPDGSNFTLKIRSTKLEDSAMYFCASSYRDKNTEAFFGQGTRLTVV.